The 15 T cell receptor beta chains presented below share a single source sample, sequenced in a study of blood T cell repertoires in COVID-19. Measured with immunoSEQ multiplex PCR; TCRdb has only the in-frame clones, and not every one. The repertoire has 85,000 to 120,000 clones, just under 95% of them found once; the top ten carry 1.9%. Sequencing was done on a sample of peripheral blood. The receptors here all came from a woman aged 50 to 60 with COVID-19, enrolled during active disease.

This chain uses TRBV4-3 with TRBJ1-2; 7 positions match TRBD1. J lost 2 bases, V lost 4 bases, and 4 bases had no gene match. The CDR3 sequence is 14 residues long. Looked up from germline, CDR1 is LGHNA and CDR2 is YSLEER. The CDR3 DNA reads TGCGCCAGCAGCCCCGACAGGGTCAACTATGGCTACACCTTC. The encoded protein is CASSPDRVNYGYTF.

The rearrangement uses TRBV7-9 and TRBJ1-1, with TRBD1 matching 9 bases. The CDR3 extends over 15 amino acids. V was clipped by 4 bases and J by 4 bases; unmatched bases: 7. Per the germline V gene, CDR1 is SEHNR and CDR2 is FQNEAQ (reference sequence). CDR3 sequence (DNA): TGTGCCAGCAGCTCAGGGACAGGGAGTATCACTGAAGCTTTCTTT. Translation gives CASSSGTGSITEAFF.

This clone occurred a few times. This rearrangement joins TRBV12-3 or TRBV12-4 to TRBJ1-1, with D possibly being TRBD1 (5 bases). This CDR3 has 12 amino acids. The V gene lost 6 bases and the J gene lost 6 bases, with 11 bases spanning the gap. CDR3 DNA: TGTGCCAGCAGGGGGGGTTTTTCTGAAGCTTTCTTT. Its protein product is CASRGGFSEAFF.

V and J are TRBV2 and TRBJ2-2, with D uncertain. Germline CDR1 reads SNHLY; CDR2 reads FYNNEI. V was cut by 6 bases and J by 2 bases, with 4 bases left in between. The CDR3 sequence is 12 residues long. The CDR3: CASRTNTGELFF. CDR3 DNA: TGTGCCAGCAGGACTAACACCGGGGAGCTGTTTTTT.

The J gene is TRBJ1-2, the V gene TRBV30, with D perhaps matching TRBD1 (6 bases). Germline V gives CDR1 GTSNPN, CDR2 SVGIG (reference sequence). This CDR3 has 13 residues. Trimming shortened V by 4 bases and J by 4 bases, and 13 bases separated the two germline ends. This CDR3 is CAWTLTGPYGYTF. The CDR3 DNA is TGTGCCTGGACCCTGACAGGACCCTATGGCTACACCTTC.

The chain recombines TRBV4-3 with TRBJ2-3; D gene uncertain. V lost 1 base, J lost 2 bases, and 10 bases lay in between. This CDR3 comprises 15 residues. Germline CDR1 reads LGHNA; CDR2 reads YSLEER. In nucleotides, the CDR3 is TGCGCCAGCAGCCAAGGTCTCAGTACCACAGATACGCAGTATTTT. This translates into CASSQGLSTTDTQYF.

The chain uses TRBV30 and TRBJ2-3, with TRBD2 identical over 13 bases. This CDR3 has 17 amino acids. Losses at the gene ends were 0 bases for V and 6 bases for J; bases not matched to a gene: 9. Germline CDR1 GTSNPN, CDR2 SVGIG (reference sequence). CDR3 nucleotide sequence: TGTGCCTGGAGTGTTGGGGCACTAGCGGGGGGGCCGGATACGCAGTATTTT. This codes for CAWSVGALAGGPDTQYF.

The gene calls are TRBV19 and TRBJ2-2; 12 nucleotides agree with TRBD2. This CDR3 spans 19 amino acids. Per germline, CDR1 LNHDA and CDR2 SQIVND (reference sequence). After removal of 9 bases from V and 5 bases from J, the junction contained 19 bases not matched to a gene. CDR3 coding DNA: TGTGCCAGCCTCCGGAGGCGACTAGCGGGGGCTGGGGAGACCGGGGAGCTGTTTTTT. It is translated as CASLRRRLAGAGETGELFF. The whole variable domain, remainder taken from reference TRBV19 and TRBJ2-2, is DGGITQSPKYLFRKEGQNVTLSCEQNLNHDAMYWYRQDPGQGLRLIYYSQIVNDFQKGDIAEGYSVSREKKESFPLTVTSAQKNPTAFYLCASLRRRLAGAGETGELFFGEGSRLTVL.

This clone was seen a few times. The chain is built from TRBV5-1 and TRBJ1-1, with D perhaps TRBD1 (5 bases). The CDR3 runs to 18 residues. V was shortened by 0 bases and J by 3 bases, with 21 bases between the two germline ends. Germline values: CDR1 SGHRS, CDR2 YFSETQ. The CDR3 spells CASSLGRVRSGRDTEAFF. As DNA, the CDR3 is TGCGCCAGCAGCTTGGGCAGGGTGAGGAGTGGAAGGGACACTGAAGCTTTCTTT.

The chain couples TRBV19 to TRBJ1-5; D might be TRBD1 (5 bases). V was cut by 5 bases and J by 4 bases, with 15 bases left in between. Germline CDR1 reads LNHDA; CDR2 reads SQIVND (reference sequence). The CDR3 runs to 15 residues. The CDR3 nucleotides are TGTGCCAGTAGTCCTGTCGGGGGGACGAATCAGCCCCAGCATTTT. Protein product: CASSPVGGTNQPQHF. The full variable domain, rest sourced from reference TRBV19 and TRBJ1-5, is DGGITQSPKYLFRKEGQNVTLSCEQNLNHDAMYWYRQDPGQGLRLIYYSQIVNDFQKGDIAEGYSVSREKKESFPLTVTSAQKNPTAFYLCASSPVGGTNQPQHFGDGTRLSIL.

This chain connects TRBV15 to TRBJ1-1; the D is unclear. The CDR3 consists of 12 residues. Germline CDR1 reads LNHNV; CDR2 reads YYDKDF (reference sequence). Trimming removed 0 bases from V and 8 bases from J, with 7 bases in between. The CDR3 spells CATSRDRLEAFF. CDR3 DNA sequence: TGTGCCACCAGCAGAGATCGGTTGGAAGCTTTCTTT.

This clone was seen just once. V gene TRBV5-6 combines with J gene TRBJ2-7; unclear D gene. The CDR3 covers 16 residues. V lost 0 bases to trimming and J lost 3 bases, with 16 bases between them. Germline V gene sequence: CDR1 SGHDT, CDR2 YYEEEE. CDR3 nucleotides: TGTGCCAGCAGCTTGGTTACGGTCGTCGTCCTCTACGAGCAGTACTTC. Its translation: CASSLVTVVVLYEQYF.

The chain recombines TRBV19 with TRBJ2-7, with TRBD1 identical over 8 bases. V shed 3 bases and J 1 base; nucleotides not matched to a gene: 5. Germline V gives CDR1 LNHDA, CDR2 SQIVND (reference sequence). The CDR3 contains 15 residues. The CDR3 region has the DNA TGTGCCAGTAGTATCGCACAGGGGGGTTCCTACGAGCAGTACTTC. It specifies CASSIAQGGSYEQYF.

The chain joins TRBV5-1 to TRBJ2-5; unclear D gene. The germline CDR1 and CDR2 sequences are SGHRS and YFSETQ. This CDR3 contains 13 residues. V was clipped by 1 base and J by 3 bases, with 7 bases between them. The CDR3 loop reads CASSLSGEETQYF. The DNA of the CDR3 is TGCGCCAGCAGCTTGAGTGGAGAAGAGACCCAGTACTTC.

The chain has TRBV7-6 and TRBJ2-7, with TRBD2 matching over 7 bases. Germline V gives CDR1 SGHVS, CDR2 FNYEAQ. V lost 4 bases and J lost 3; bases outside the gene matches: 18. This CDR3 has 18 residues. The CDR3 nucleotides are TGTGCCAGCAGCTCCAGGCGGTTAGGCAGCGGGGCGCACTACGAGCAGTACTTC. Its protein product is CASSSRRLGSGAHYEQYF.